These 2 T cell receptor beta chains originate from one sample sequenced in a study of graft-versus-host responses after intestinal transplantation. Sequencing was performed with immunoSEQ multiplex PCR; in TCRdb, only in-frame clones are kept and a portion is missing. The sample has some 120,000 clones; about nine tenths are singletons. Their antigen targets remain unknown. The input for sequencing was unstimulated CD4+ T cells sorted from spleen or lymph node cells, taken before intestinal transplant. The receptors derive from a human donor who received an intestinal transplant.

This chain uses TRBV2 with TRBJ2-6; D may be TRBD1 (6 bases). Trimming took off 9 bases at V and 0 bases at J, with 12 bases between the two ends. The CDR3 length is 15 residues. Germline values: CDR1 SNHLY, CDR2 FYNNEI. CDR3 in DNA: TGTGCCAGAGACGGGACACCCTCTGGGGCCAACGTCCTGACTTTC. Its translation: CARDGTPSGANVLTF.

The chain joins TRBV30 to TRBJ2-1; 14 bases fit TRBD2. The CDR3 runs to 15 residues. With V trimmed by 2 bases and J by 7 bases, 4 bases remained unmatched. Germline assignment: CDR1 GTSNPN and CDR2 SVGIG (reference sequence). The CDR3 loop reads CAWSSGLAGGNEQFF. The CDR3 bases are TGTGCCTGGAGTTCCGGACTAGCGGGAGGAAATGAGCAGTTCTTC.